This T cell receptor beta chain was recorded in a study of blood T cell repertoires in COVID-19. Background on the study: Researchers got acute and convalescent COVID-19 samples from the United States, Italy and Spain.

Per the original data handling: Counts of nucleated cells, estimated from reference gene primer amplification, were obtained. Assay: immunoSEQ multiplex PCR; the TCRdb copy retains only in-frame clones and omits some. That table furnishes V, J and clone size, whereas the DNA furnished D and trimming. In the table there are roughly 300,000 clones, 80% to 95% of which are singletons. Patients in Seattle were enrolled during active infection, then followed longitudinally. Germline V CDR1 and CDR2: SGHRS, YFSETQ. Unmatched junction bases numbered 10, after V lost 1 base and J lost 4 bases. CDR3 length equals 17 residues.

The chain couples TRBV5-1 to TRBJ2-2; 7 nucleotides align to TRBD1. This TCR was recovered from a woman aged 25 to 39 with COVID-19, enrolled during active disease. Sequencing was performed on peripheral blood. The CDR3 here is CASSLTGAPGSTGELFF. CDR3 nucleotides: TGCGCCAGCAGCTTGACAGGGGCCCCTGGTAGCACCGGGGAGCTGTTTTTT.